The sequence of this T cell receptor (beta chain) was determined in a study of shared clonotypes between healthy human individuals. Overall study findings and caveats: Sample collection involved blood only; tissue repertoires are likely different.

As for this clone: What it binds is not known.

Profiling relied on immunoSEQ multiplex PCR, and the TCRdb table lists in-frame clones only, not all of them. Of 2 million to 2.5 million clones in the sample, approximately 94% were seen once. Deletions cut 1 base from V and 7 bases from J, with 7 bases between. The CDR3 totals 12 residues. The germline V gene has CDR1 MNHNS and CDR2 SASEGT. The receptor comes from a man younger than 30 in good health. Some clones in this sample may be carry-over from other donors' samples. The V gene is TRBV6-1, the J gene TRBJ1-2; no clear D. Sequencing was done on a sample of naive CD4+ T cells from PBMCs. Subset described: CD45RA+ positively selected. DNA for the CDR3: TGTGCCAGCAGTGAAGGTCTCCTTGGCTACACCTTC. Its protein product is CASSEGLLGYTF.